This T cell receptor beta chain appears in the sequencing data of a study of T cell responses to AZD1222 COVID-19 vaccine. Only in-frame clones appear in the TCRdb table, and some are missing; sequencing was by immunoSEQ multiplex PCR. The table includes 150,000 or so clones, 90% detected once. The CDR3 is 15 residues long. Germline CDR1 SGHDT, CDR2 YYEEEE. V shed 1 base, J shed 4 bases, and the junction held 4 bases outside the gene matches. V gene TRBV5-6 combines with J gene TRBJ2-1; 8 bases are shared with TRBD2. The specimen was peripheral blood, collected on day 0 of AZD1222 vaccination. This receptor was obtained from an adult in good health. The CDR3: CASSLLAGTYNEQFF. CDR3 coding DNA: TGTGCCAGCAGCTTGTTAGCGGGAACTTACAATGAGCAGTTCTTC.